These 29 T cell receptor beta chains came from one sample sequenced in a study of shared clonotypes between healthy human individuals. Generated by immunoSEQ multiplex PCR, the TCRdb table keeps only in-frame clones and is missing some. The sample shows some 660,000 clones, around four fifths of them seen only once. Sequencing used memory CD4+ T cells sorted from blood. Subset in this sample: CD45RA-negative fraction. These receptors were obtained from a woman between 25 and 40 years old in good health.

The chain employs TRBV6-6 and TRBJ2-7; 10 bases match TRBD2. This CDR3 comprises 14 residues. Germline assignment: CDR1 MNHNY and CDR2 SVGAGI (reference sequence). The V segment lost 6 bases and the J segment 7 bases; nucleotides outside the gene matches: 9. The CDR3 loop reads CASSRASGSLEQYF. The CDR3 bases are TGTGCCAGCAGCCGCGCTAGCGGGAGTTTAGAGCAGTACTTC.

The rearrangement links TRBV5-1 to TRBJ2-7, with a weak D call TRBD2 (6 bases). The CDR3 is 15 residues long. Germline values: CDR1 SGHRS, CDR2 YFSETQ. V lost 1 base, J lost 3 bases, and 14 bases lay in between. CDR3 sequence: CASSLNAGTFYEQYF. The CDR3 nucleotides are TGCGCCAGCAGCTTGAACGCCGGGACTTTCTACGAGCAGTACTTC.

The chain has TRBV5-1 and TRBJ2-6, with a weak D call TRBD2 (5 bases). Germline V CDR1 and CDR2: SGHRS, YFSETQ. The ends were cut back, 0 bases at V and 0 bases at J, with 10 bases in the middle. This CDR3 has 17 residues. CDR3 coding DNA: TGCGCCAGCAGCTTGGCCGGGGTTTTCTCTGGGGCCAACGTCCTGACTTTC. The encoded protein is CASSLAGVFSGANVLTF.

This clone has a handful of counts. The rearrangement joins TRBV14 to TRBJ2-2; no reliable D call. V lost 1 base and J 6 bases, leaving 9 bases between the germline ends. The CDR3 extends over 14 amino acids. Germline lookup yields CDR1 SGHDN and CDR2 FVKESK. CDR3 in DNA: TGTGCCAGCAGCCAAGTCGGTTGGGCCGGGGAGCTGTTTTTT. This translates into CASSQVGWAGELFF. Combining the CDR3 with reference TRBV14 and TRBJ2-2 gives the whole variable domain EAGVTQFPSHSVIEKGQTVTLRCDPISGHDNLYWYRRVMGKEIKFLLHFVKESKQDESGMPNNRFLAERTGGTYSTLKVQPAELEDSGVYFCASSQVGWAGELFFGEGSRLTVL.

This clone was seen only once. V gene TRBV7-8 combines with J gene TRBJ2-5, with D perhaps assigned TRBD1 or TRBD2 (5 bases each). The CDR3 extends over 13 amino acids. Germline V gives CDR1 SGHVS, CDR2 FQNEAQ. V was shortened by 5 bases and J by 5 bases, with 12 bases between the two germline ends. The CDR3 DNA is TGTGCCAGCAGCCGCCGGGACGGTGAGACCCAGTACTTC. It codes for CASSRRDGETQYF.

J is TRBJ2-7 and V is TRBV5-1; D gene ambiguous. V was clipped by 2 bases and J by 3 bases, with 6 bases between them. This CDR3 is built from 12 residues. Germline V lookup: CDR1 SGHRS, CDR2 YFSETQ. The CDR3: CASSLASYEQYF. In DNA form, the CDR3 reads TGCGCCAGCAGCTTAGCCAGCTACGAGCAGTACTTC.

The rearrangement uses TRBV27 and TRBJ1-5, with D possibly matching TRBD1 (6 bases). V gave up 3 bases and J gave up 6 bases, with 15 bases separating them. This CDR3 is 15 amino acids long. Germline V CDR1 and CDR2: MNHEY, SMNVEV (reference sequence). This chain's CDR3 is CASSFRWGGPQPQHF. The CDR3 DNA is TGTGCCAGCAGTTTCCGTTGGGGGGGCCCTCAGCCCCAGCATTTT.

This chain connects TRBV15 to TRBJ2-7; TRBD1 might be the D (6 bases). The CDR3 covers 16 residues. Looked up from germline, CDR1 is LNHNV and CDR2 is YYDKDF (reference sequence). V was pared by 3 bases and J by 6 bases, with 21 bases between. CDR3 amino acids: CATSSDSGVLSREQYF. As DNA, the CDR3 is TGTGCCACCAGCAGCGATTCAGGGGTCCTTTCTCGCGAGCAGTACTTC. Using reference TRBV15 and TRBJ2-7 for the parts outside the CDR3, the full variable domain is DAMVIQNPRYQVTQFGKPVTLSCSQTLNHNVMYWYQQKSSQAPKLLFHYYDKDFNNEADTPDNFQSRRPNTSFCFLDIRSPGLGDTAMYLCATSSDSGVLSREQYFGPGTRLTVT.

The chain joins TRBV19 to TRBJ2-5; weak D call: TRBD1 (7 bases). This CDR3 comprises 16 residues. The germline CDR1 and CDR2 sequences are LNHDA and SQIVND (reference sequence). Between the trimmed V and J ends, which lost 3 bases and 3 bases, there was a span of 17 bases. The CDR3 nucleotides are TGTGCCAGTAGTATCGGAGGGGGGACAGCCGAAGAGACCCAGTACTTC. Translated: CASSIGGGTAEETQYF.

Written as DNA, the CDR3 is TGTGCCAGCAGGCAGGATAATAATGAAAAACTGTTTTTT. This gives the protein CASRQDNNEKLFF. The chain recombines TRBV6-1 with TRBJ1-4; the D is unclear. The CDR3 contains 13 residues. Between the trimmed V and J ends, which lost 6 bases and 4 bases, there was a span of 9 bases. Germline loops: CDR1 MNHNS, CDR2 SASEGT.

V and J are TRBV28 and TRBJ1-2; no clear D gene. V lost 6 bases and J 0 bases, leaving 11 bases between the germline ends. CDR3 length: 14 amino acids. Per the germline V gene, CDR1 is MDHEN and CDR2 is SYDVKM. This chain's CDR3 is CASSQIYTNYGYTF. The CDR3, as DNA: TGTGCCAGCAGCCAGATATACACTAACTATGGCTACACCTTC.

This chain connects TRBV9 to TRBJ2-7, with 7 bases aligning to TRBD2. V lost 3 bases to trimming and J lost 1 base; unmatched junction nucleotides: 4. The germline CDR1 and CDR2 sequences are SGDLS and YYNGEE. CDR3 length: 14 amino acids. CDR3 nucleotides: TGTGCCAGCAGCGCCCGGGACTATTCCTACGAGCAGTACTTC. Translation: CASSARDYSYEQYF.

This chain connects TRBV11-2 to TRBJ1-5; D call uncertain. Trimming cost V 5 bases and J 2 bases, with 10 bases left between them. The CDR3 has 14 amino acids. Germline V gene data show CDR1 as SGHAT and CDR2 as FQNNGV. CDR3 region: CASSERRGNQPQHF. The CDR3, as DNA: TGTGCCAGCAGCGAGCGACGGGGCAATCAGCCCCAGCATTTT.

This rearrangement joins TRBV10-1 to TRBJ2-2, with D tentatively TRBD2 (6 bases). From germline, CDR1 is WNHNN and CDR2 SYGVQD (reference sequence). CDR3 length equals 15 residues. V was trimmed by 2 bases and J by 4 bases, leaving 11 bases between them. The CDR3 loop reads CASSETAGGTGELFF. The DNA for the CDR3 is TGCGCCAGCAGTGAGACCGCCGGGGGCACCGGGGAGCTGTTTTTT.

V is TRBV11-3 and J is TRBJ2-1, with D unresolved. Germline loops: CDR1 SGHNT, CDR2 YENEEA. The CDR3 totals 10 residues. V lost 8 bases and J 9 bases, leaving 8 bases between the germline ends. CDR3 protein: CASLISEQFF. For the CDR3, the DNA is TGTGCCAGCCTAATTAGTGAGCAGTTCTTC.

The V call is TRBV27, the J call TRBJ1-1, with 10 bases matching TRBD1. With 3 bases clipped from V and 8 bases from J, the junction kept 6 bases outside the gene matches. The CDR3 spans 14 residues. CDR1 is MNHEY and CDR2 is SMNVEV in the germline V gene (reference sequence). CDR3 DNA: TGTGCCAGCAGTTTCTATCCGGGACAGGGGGAAGCTTTCTTT. As protein: CASSFYPGQGEAFF.

The rearrangement links TRBV13 to TRBJ2-3; no firm D call. This CDR3 has 14 amino acids. CDR1 and CDR2 from the germline V gene are PRHDT and FYEKMQ (reference sequence). Trimming took 5 bases from V and 2 from J, leaving 11 bases between them. This CDR3 reads CASSPAGLTDTQYF. Here the CDR3 DNA reads TGTGCCAGCAGCCCCGCCGGGCTCACAGATACGCAGTATTTT.

The chain employs TRBV7-9 and TRBJ2-3, with 10 nucleotides matching TRBD2. The germline gives CDR1 SEHNR, CDR2 FQNEAQ (reference sequence). The V and J ends lost 6 bases and 2 bases, in that order; junction bases with no gene match: 8. The CDR3 has 16 amino acids. The CDR3 reads CASRPRTSGNTDTQYF. The CDR3 DNA is TGTGCCAGCAGACCAAGGACTAGCGGAAACACAGATACGCAGTATTTT.

The CDR3 DNA reads TGTGCCAGCAGCGTCCAGTGGTCGGGAGAAAAACTGTTTTTT. It translates to CASSVQWSGEKLFF. This chain links TRBV7-2 with TRBJ1-4; D ambiguous. This CDR3 contains 14 residues. Looked up from germline, CDR1 is SGHTA and CDR2 is FQGNSA. The ends were cut back, 5 bases at V and 8 bases at J, with 15 bases in the middle. Filled out from reference TRBV7-2 and TRBJ1-4, the complete variable domain reads GAGVSQSPSNKVTEKGKDVELRCDPISGHTALYWYRQSLGQGLEFLIYFQGNSAPDKSGLPSDRFSAERTGGSVSTLTIQRTQQEDSAVYLCASSVQWSGEKLFFGSGTQLSVL.

This chain links TRBV7-9 with TRBJ2-1; D is possibly TRBD2 (6 bases). With 5 bases removed from V and 3 bases from J, the gap between germline ends came to 11 bases. The CDR3 is made up of 14 amino acids. Looked up from germline, CDR1 is SEHNR and CDR2 is FQNEAQ (reference sequence). The CDR3 protein is CASSPDSGYNEQFF. The CDR3 DNA is TGTGCCAGCAGCCCGGATAGCGGCTACAATGAGCAGTTCTTC.

The chain employs TRBV11-2 and TRBJ2-1; TRBD2 is a possible D gene (5 bases). This CDR3 is 13 amino acids long. Germline CDR1 and CDR2: SGHAT and FQNNGV. Trimming pared 4 bases from V and 7 bases from J, leaving 11 bases between. The CDR3 loop is CASSSQDWNEQFF. The CDR3 DNA reads as TGTGCCAGCAGCTCTCAGGACTGGAATGAGCAGTTCTTC.

This chain connects TRBV4-1 to TRBJ2-6; D remains ambiguous. The CDR3 runs to 15 residues. Germline CDR1 is MGHRA and CDR2 is YSYEKL. V was trimmed by 2 bases and J by 0 bases, leaving 5 bases between them. CDR3 residues: CASSQSISGANVLTF. The DNA of the CDR3 is TGCGCCAGCAGCCAAAGCATCTCTGGGGCCAACGTCCTGACTTTC.

A few counts support this clone. The chain employs TRBV27 and TRBJ1-2, with 12 bases matching TRBD1. CDR1 MNHEY and CDR2 SMNVEV come from the germline V gene (reference sequence). The J segment lost 5 bases and the V segment lost 4 bases, leaving 2 bases of the junction unmatched. There are 14 residues in the CDR3. This CDR3 is CASSWDRGRYGYTF. For the CDR3, the DNA is TGTGCCAGCAGTTGGGACAGGGGGCGTTATGGCTACACCTTC.

DNA for the CDR3: TGCGCCAGCAGCAAGGACAGGGCCACAGATACGCAGTATTTT. Translated, it gives CASSKDRATDTQYF. The chain is built from TRBV5-1 and TRBJ2-3; 8 nucleotides align to TRBD1. The germline V gene encodes CDR1 SGHRS and CDR2 YFSETQ. V dropped 4 bases and J dropped 2; count of bases not matched to a gene: 3. This CDR3 has 14 residues.

On this clone itself: The same CDR3 is also encoded by other DNA sequences in this sample. The chain is built from TRBV27 and TRBJ2-1, with 11 positions matching TRBD2. Trimming at V came to 4 bases and at J to 8 bases, leaving 10 bases not matched to a gene. Germline V lookup: CDR1 MNHEY, CDR2 SMNVEV (reference sequence). The CDR3 sequence is 16 residues long. In nucleotides, the CDR3 is TGTGCCAGCAGTTCGGGAACTAGCGGGAGAAGGGATGAGCAGTTCTTC. Translated: CASSSGTSGRRDEQFF.

A few counts support this clone. The chain recombines TRBV14 with TRBJ2-7; a possible D gene is TRBD1 (6 bases). Trimming left V 4 bases short and J 9 bases short, with 19 bases between. The CDR3 totals 14 residues. CDR1 and CDR2 from the germline V gene are SGHDN and FVKESK. This CDR3 is CASSPTGSSVGQYF. CDR3 DNA: TGTGCCAGCAGCCCAACAGGGTCTTCCGTCGGGCAGTACTTC.

This rearrangement joins TRBV4-1 to TRBJ2-1, with 13 bases identical to TRBD2. The germline V gene encodes CDR1 MGHRA and CDR2 YSYEKL. Losses at the gene ends were 4 bases for V and 7 bases for J; bases not matched to a gene: 7. CDR3 length: 16 residues. The CDR3 here is CASSLNRLAGGNEQFF. Here the CDR3 DNA reads TGCGCCAGCAGCCTCAACCGACTAGCGGGAGGAAATGAGCAGTTCTTC.

V gene TRBV6-5 combines with J gene TRBJ2-2; D remains unclear. The germline V gene has CDR1 MNHEY and CDR2 SVGAGI. The CDR3 is 13 amino acids. V was pared by 5 bases and J by 4 bases, with 8 bases between. The CDR3 DNA sequence: TGTGCCAGCAGTCGGGTTCCCACCGGGGAGCTGTTTTTT. The encoded protein is CASSRVPTGELFF.

V and J are TRBV28 and TRBJ1-1; possibly TRBD1 for D (6 bases). Germline values: CDR1 MDHEN, CDR2 SYDVKM. The CDR3 is 17 residues long. Trimming removed 3 bases from V and 5 bases from J, with 22 bases in between. DNA of the CDR3: TGTGCCAGCAGTTTCCCTCGGACAGTTGACCTATTTACTGAAGCTTTCTTT. Translated: CASSFPRTVDLFTEAFF.